Included here is one T cell receptor beta chain sequence, with context. Its antigen is not identified. The sample belongs to a study of graft-versus-host responses after intestinal transplantation. Study information: Each recipient received anti-thymocyte globulin induction, then tacrolimus and steroids for approximately three years.

Study-wide points: There was an association between peak levels of circulating GvH clones and early post-transplant HvG declines.

V was shortened by 3 bases and J by 2 bases, with 2 bases between the two germline ends. CDR3 length: 11 residues. Germline CDR1 reads MDHEN; CDR2 reads SYDVKM. Assay used: immunoSEQ multiplex PCR; TCRdb lists only in-frame clones, some missing. The sample lists about 100,000 clones, about 90% occurring once. The genes are TRBV28 and TRBJ2-7; the D is unclear. This clonotype originated in a human donor who was the organ donor for an intestinal transplant. Here the sequenced sample was unstimulated CD4+ T cells sorted from spleen or lymph node cells, taken before transplant. CDR3 nucleotide sequence: TGTGCCAGCAGTTTCGCCTACGAGCAGTACTTC. Translation: CASSFAYEQYF. The variable domain in full, with the rest retrieved from reference TRBV28 and TRBJ2-7, is DVKVTQSSRYLVKRTGEKVFLECVQDMDHENMFWYRQDPGLGLRLIYFSYDVKMKEKGDIPEGYSVSREKKERFSLILESASTNQTSMYLCASSFAYEQYFGPGTRLTVT.